This T cell receptor beta chain was retrieved from a study of read filtering for tumor transcriptome and immune sequencing. Germline values: CDR1 MDHEN, CDR2 SYDVKM. This CDR3 has 16 amino acids. The J segment lost 0 bases and the V segment lost 3 bases, leaving 4 bases of the junction unmatched. There are many counts of this clonotype. Molecular barcoded adaptors covering alpha/delta and beta/gamma chains were used on 400 ng RNA. TCRdb passed the reads through MiXCR, listing each CDR3 protein once. The sample carries about 50,000 distinct CDR3 sequences, about a fifth recorded once. The chain links TRBV28 to TRBJ2-1; 8 positions match TRBD2. This clonotype was sampled from a donor over 35 with multiple myeloma. Sequencing was performed on a population of CD138-negative cells sorted from bone marrow. The CDR3, as DNA: TGTGCCAGCAGTTTCGAGCGGGGGAGCTCCTACAATGAGCAGTTCTTC. The encoded protein is CASSFERGSSYNEQFF.